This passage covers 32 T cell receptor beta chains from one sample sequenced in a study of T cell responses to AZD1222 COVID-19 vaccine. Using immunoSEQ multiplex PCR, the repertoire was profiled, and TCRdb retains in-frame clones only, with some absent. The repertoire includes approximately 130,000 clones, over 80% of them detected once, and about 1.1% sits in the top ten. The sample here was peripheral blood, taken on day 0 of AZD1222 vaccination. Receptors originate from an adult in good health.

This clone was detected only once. The CDR3 DNA reads as TGTGCCAGCAGCTTAAGACAGGGGGCGTGGGAGCAGTACTTC. Its protein is CASSLRQGAWEQYF. The rearrangement joins TRBV7-9 to TRBJ2-7, with TRBD1 matching over 10 bases. Losses at the gene ends were 2 bases for V and 7 bases for J; bases not matched to a gene: 5. Germline V CDR1 and CDR2: SEHNR, FQNEAQ (reference sequence). This CDR3 contains 14 residues. The whole variable domain, filled in from reference TRBV7-9 and TRBJ2-7, reads DTGVSQNPRHKITKRGQNVTFRCDPISEHNRLYWYRQTLGQGPEFLTYFQNEAQLEKSRLLSDRFSAERPKGSFSTLEIQRTEQGDSAMYLCASSLRQGAWEQYFGPGTRLTVT.

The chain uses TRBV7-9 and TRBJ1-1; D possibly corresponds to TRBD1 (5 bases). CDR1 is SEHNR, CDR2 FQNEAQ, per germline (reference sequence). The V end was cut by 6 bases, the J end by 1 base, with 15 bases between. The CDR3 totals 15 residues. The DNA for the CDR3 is TGTGCCAGCAGTTTCAATAGGGGTTCGAACACTGAAGCTTTCTTT. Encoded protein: CASSFNRGSNTEAFF. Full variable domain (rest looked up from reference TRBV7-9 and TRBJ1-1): DTGVSQNPRHKITKRGQNVTFRCDPISEHNRLYWYRQTLGQGPEFLTYFQNEAQLEKSRLLSDRFSAERPKGSFSTLEIQRTEQGDSAMYLCASSFNRGSNTEAFFGQGTRLTVV.

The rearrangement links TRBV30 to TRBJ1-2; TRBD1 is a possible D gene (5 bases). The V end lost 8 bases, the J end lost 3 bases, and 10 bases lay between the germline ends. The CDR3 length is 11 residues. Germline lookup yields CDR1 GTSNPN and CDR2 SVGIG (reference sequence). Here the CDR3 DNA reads TGTGCCCGGGGCAGGGACTATGGCTACACCTTC. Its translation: CARGRDYGYTF.

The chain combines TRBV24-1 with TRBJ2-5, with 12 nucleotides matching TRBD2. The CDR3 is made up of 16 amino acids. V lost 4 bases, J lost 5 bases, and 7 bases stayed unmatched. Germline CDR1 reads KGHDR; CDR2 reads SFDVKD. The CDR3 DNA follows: TGTGCCACCAGTGACCTCGGGCTAGCGGGAGGGGAGACCCAGTACTTC. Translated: CATSDLGLAGGETQYF.

CDR3 protein: CASSLSLGRGEAFF. CDR3 bases: TGTGCCAGCAGTTTATCCCTCGGGCGCGGTGAAGCTTTCTTT. The chain couples TRBV28 to TRBJ1-1, with D uncertain. CDR3 length equals 14 residues. CDR1 and CDR2 from the germline V gene are MDHEN and SYDVKM. V lost 1 base to trimming and J lost 7 bases, with 13 bases between them.

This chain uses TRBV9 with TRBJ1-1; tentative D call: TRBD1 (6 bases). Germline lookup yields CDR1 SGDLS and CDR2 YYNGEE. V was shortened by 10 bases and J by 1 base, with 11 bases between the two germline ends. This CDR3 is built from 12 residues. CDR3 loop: CASRGPNTEAFF. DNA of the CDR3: TGTGCCTCCAGGGGTCCGAACACTGAAGCTTTCTTT.

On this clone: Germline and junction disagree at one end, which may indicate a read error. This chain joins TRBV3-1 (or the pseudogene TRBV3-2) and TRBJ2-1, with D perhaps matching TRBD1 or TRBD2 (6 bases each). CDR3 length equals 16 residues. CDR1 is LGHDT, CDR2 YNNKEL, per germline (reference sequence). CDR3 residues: CASRQGGQGLYNEQFF. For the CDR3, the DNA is TGTGCCAGCAGACAAGGGGGGCAGGGTCTTTACAATGAGCAGTTCTTC.

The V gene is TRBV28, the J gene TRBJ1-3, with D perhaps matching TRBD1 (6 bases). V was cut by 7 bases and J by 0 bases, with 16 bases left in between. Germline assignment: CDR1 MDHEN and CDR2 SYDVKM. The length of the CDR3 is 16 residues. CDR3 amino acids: CASTAAGTPSGNTIYF. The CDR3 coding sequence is TGTGCCAGCACCGCGGCAGGGACACCCTCTGGAAACACCATATATTTT.

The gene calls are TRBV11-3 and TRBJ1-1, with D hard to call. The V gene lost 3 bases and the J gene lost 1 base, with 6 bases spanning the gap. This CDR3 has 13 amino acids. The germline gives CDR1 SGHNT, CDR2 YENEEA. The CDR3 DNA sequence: TGTGCCAGCAGCTTGGCCTCGAACACTGAAGCTTTCTTT. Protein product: CASSLASNTEAFF.

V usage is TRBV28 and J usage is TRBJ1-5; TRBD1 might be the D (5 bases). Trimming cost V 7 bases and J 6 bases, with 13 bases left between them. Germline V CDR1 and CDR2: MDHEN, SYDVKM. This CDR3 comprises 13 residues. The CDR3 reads CASTTGGSQPQHF. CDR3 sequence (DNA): TGTGCCAGCACCACGGGGGGAAGTCAGCCCCAGCATTTT. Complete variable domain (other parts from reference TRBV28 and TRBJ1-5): DVKVTQSSRYLVKRTGEKVFLECVQDMDHENMFWYRQDPGLGLRLIYFSYDVKMKEKGDIPEGYSVSREKKERFSLILESASTNQTSMYLCASTTGGSQPQHFGDGTRLSIL.

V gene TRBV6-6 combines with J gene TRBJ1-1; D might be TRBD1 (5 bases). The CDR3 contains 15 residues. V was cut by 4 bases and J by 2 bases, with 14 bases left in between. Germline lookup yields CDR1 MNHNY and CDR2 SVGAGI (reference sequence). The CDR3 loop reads CASSLGGTGNTEAFF. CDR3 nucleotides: TGTGCCAGCAGTTTAGGTGGGACGGGTAACACTGAAGCTTTCTTT.

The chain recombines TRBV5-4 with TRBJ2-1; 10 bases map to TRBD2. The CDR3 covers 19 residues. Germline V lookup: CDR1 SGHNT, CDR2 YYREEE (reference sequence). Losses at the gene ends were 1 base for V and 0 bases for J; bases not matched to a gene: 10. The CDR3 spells CASSLMRLAGRSSYNEQFF. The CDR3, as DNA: TGTGCCAGCAGCTTGATGAGACTAGCGGGCCGGAGCTCCTACAATGAGCAGTTCTTC.

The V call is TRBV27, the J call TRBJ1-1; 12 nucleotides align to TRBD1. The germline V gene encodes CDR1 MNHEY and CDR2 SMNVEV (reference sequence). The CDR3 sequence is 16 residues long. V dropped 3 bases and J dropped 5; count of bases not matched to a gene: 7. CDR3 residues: CASSFERDRGRTEAFF. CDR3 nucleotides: TGTGCCAGCAGTTTCGAACGGGACAGGGGGCGGACTGAAGCTTTCTTT.

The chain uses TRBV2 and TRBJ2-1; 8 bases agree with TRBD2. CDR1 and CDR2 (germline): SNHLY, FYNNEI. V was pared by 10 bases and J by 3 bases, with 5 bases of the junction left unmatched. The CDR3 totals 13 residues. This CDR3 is CAIRGGGYNEQFF. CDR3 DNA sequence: TGTGCCATCCGGGGGGGTGGCTACAATGAGCAGTTCTTC.

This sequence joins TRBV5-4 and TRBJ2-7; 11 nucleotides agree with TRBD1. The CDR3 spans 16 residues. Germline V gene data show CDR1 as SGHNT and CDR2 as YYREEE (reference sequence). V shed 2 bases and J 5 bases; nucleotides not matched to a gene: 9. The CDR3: CASSLLGQGGNDEQYF. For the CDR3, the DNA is TGTGCCAGCAGCTTATTGGGACAGGGGGGGAACGACGAGCAGTACTTC.

Here the CDR3 DNA reads TGTGCCAGCAGCTTGGAAGGGGCAATTGCCTACGAGCAGTACTTC. This sequence encodes CASSLEGAIAYEQYF. The V gene is TRBV5-4, the J gene TRBJ2-7, with D possibly matching TRBD1 (5 bases). V lost 0 bases, J lost 2 bases, and 12 bases lay in between. This CDR3 has 15 residues. Germline V gives CDR1 SGHNT, CDR2 YYREEE (reference sequence).

CDR3 nucleotides: TGTGCCTGGAGTGTACTGGCTGCGGGAGGGCCAGATACGCAGTATTTT. Translated: CAWSVLAAGGPDTQYF. The chain uses TRBV30 and TRBJ2-3; 9 bases map to TRBD2. Looked up from germline, CDR1 is GTSNPN and CDR2 is SVGIG (reference sequence). The ends lost 0 bases at V and 4 bases at J; junction bases unmatched: 8. The length of the CDR3 is 16 residues.

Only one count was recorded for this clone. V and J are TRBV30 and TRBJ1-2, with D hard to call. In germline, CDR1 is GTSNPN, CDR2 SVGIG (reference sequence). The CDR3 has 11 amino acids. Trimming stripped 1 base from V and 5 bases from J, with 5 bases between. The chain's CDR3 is CAWSGGYGYTF. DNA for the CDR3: TGTGCCTGGAGTGGCGGTTATGGCTACACCTTC.

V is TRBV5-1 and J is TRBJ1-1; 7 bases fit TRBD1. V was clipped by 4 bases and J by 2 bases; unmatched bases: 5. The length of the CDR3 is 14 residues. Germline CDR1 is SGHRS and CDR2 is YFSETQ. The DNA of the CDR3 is TGCGCCAGCAGCGGGGGGACAGCAAACACTGAAGCTTTCTTT. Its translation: CASSGGTANTEAFF.

The CDR3 DNA reads as TGTGCCAGCAGCTTAAGGGTGAGGGTTTCCTACGAGCAGTACTTC. Translating gives CASSLRVRVSYEQYF. The chain employs TRBV7-8 and TRBJ2-7; the D gene is possibly TRBD2 (5 bases). The CDR3 extends over 15 amino acids. Germline V gives CDR1 SGHVS, CDR2 FQNEAQ. V lost 2 bases and J lost 1, with 12 bases in between.

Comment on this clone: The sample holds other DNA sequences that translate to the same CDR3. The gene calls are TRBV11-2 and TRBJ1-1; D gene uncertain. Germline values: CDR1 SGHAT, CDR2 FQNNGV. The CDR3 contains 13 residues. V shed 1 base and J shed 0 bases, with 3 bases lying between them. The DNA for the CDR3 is TGTGCCAGCAGCTTAGGTGTGAACACTGAAGCTTTCTTT. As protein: CASSLGVNTEAFF.

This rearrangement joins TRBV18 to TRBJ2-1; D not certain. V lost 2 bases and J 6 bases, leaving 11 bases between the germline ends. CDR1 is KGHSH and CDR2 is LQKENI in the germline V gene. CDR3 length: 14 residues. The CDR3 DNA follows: TGTGCCAGCTCACCATCGGCCTTACCCAATGAGCAGTTCTTC. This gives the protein CASSPSALPNEQFF.

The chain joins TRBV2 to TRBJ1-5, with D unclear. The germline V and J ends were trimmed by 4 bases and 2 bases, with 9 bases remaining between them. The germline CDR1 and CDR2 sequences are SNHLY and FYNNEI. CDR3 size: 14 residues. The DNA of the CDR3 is TGTGCCAGCAGTGCCAGGTCTGGCAATCAGCCCCAGCATTTT. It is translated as CASSARSGNQPQHF. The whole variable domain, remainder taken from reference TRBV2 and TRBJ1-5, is EPEVTQTPSHQVTQMGQEVILRCVPISNHLYFYWYRQILGQKVEFLVSFYNNEISEKSEIFDDQFSVERPDGSNFTLKIRSTKLEDSAMYFCASSARSGNQPQHFGDGTRLSIL.

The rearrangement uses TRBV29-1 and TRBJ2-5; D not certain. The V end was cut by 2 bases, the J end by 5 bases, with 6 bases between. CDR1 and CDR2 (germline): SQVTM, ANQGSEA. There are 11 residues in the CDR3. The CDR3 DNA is TGCAGCGTTGAATCGGTTGAGACCCAGTACTTC. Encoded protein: CSVESVETQYF.

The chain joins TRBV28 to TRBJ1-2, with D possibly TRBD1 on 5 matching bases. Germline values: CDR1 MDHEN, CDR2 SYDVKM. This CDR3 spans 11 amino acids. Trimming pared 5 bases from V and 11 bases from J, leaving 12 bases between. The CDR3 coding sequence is TGTGCCAGCAGTCCTCAGCGGGGGTACACCTTC. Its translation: CASSPQRGYTF.

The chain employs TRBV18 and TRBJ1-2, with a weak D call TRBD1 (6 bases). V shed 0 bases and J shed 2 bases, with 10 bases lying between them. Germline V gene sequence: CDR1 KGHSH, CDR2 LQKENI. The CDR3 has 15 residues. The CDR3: CASSPPGGRNYGYTF. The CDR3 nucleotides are TGTGCCAGCTCACCACCGGGGGGGCGCAACTATGGCTACACCTTC.

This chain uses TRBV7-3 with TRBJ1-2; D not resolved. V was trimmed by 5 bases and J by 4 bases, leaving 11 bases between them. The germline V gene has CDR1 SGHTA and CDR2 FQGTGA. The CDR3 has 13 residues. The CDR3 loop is CASSPEASYGYTF. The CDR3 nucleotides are TGTGCCAGCAGCCCCGAAGCCTCCTATGGCTACACCTTC. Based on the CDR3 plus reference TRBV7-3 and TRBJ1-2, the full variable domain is GAGVSQTPSNKVTEKGKYVELRCDPISGHTALYWYRQSLGQGPEFLIYFQGTGAADDSGLPNDRFFAVRPEGSVSTLKIQRTERGDSAVYLCASSPEASYGYTFGSGTRLTVV.

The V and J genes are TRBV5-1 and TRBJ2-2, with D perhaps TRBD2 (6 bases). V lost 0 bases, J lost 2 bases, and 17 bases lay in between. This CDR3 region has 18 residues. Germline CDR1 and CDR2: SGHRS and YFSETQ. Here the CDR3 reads CASSLDPAGHLNTGELFF. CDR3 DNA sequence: TGCGCCAGCAGCTTGGACCCAGCGGGCCATCTTAACACCGGGGAGCTGTTTTTT.

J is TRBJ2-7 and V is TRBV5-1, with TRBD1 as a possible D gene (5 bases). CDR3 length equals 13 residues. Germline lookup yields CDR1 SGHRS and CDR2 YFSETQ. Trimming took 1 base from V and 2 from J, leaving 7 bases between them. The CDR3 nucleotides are TGCGCCAGCAGCTTGCAACAGGCCTACGAGCAGTACTTC. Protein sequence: CASSLQQAYEQYF.

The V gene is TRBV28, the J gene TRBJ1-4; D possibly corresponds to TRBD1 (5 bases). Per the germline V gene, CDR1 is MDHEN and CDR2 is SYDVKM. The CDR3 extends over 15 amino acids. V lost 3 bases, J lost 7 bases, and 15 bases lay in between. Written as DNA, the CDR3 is TGTGCCAGCAGTTTTGGGGGAAGCTGGGCTGAAAAACTGTTTTTT. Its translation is CASSFGGSWAEKLFF.

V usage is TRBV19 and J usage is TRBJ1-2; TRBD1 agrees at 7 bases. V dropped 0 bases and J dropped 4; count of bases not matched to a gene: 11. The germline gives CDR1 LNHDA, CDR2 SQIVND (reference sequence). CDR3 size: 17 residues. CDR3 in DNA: TGTGCCAGTAGTATAGACTACCGGACAGGTTTACTCTATGGCTACACCTTC. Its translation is CASSIDYRTGLLYGYTF.

CDR3 DNA sequence: TGTGCCAGCAGTCCCGTGCCGGACAGGGGCGCTGAAGCTTTCTTT. Translating it yields CASSPVPDRGAEAFF. V usage is TRBV28 and J usage is TRBJ1-1; 9 nucleotides agree with TRBD1. The length of the CDR3 is 15 residues. Germline lookup yields CDR1 MDHEN and CDR2 SYDVKM. Germline trimming cut 5 bases from V and 6 bases from J; bases unmatched to any gene: 10.